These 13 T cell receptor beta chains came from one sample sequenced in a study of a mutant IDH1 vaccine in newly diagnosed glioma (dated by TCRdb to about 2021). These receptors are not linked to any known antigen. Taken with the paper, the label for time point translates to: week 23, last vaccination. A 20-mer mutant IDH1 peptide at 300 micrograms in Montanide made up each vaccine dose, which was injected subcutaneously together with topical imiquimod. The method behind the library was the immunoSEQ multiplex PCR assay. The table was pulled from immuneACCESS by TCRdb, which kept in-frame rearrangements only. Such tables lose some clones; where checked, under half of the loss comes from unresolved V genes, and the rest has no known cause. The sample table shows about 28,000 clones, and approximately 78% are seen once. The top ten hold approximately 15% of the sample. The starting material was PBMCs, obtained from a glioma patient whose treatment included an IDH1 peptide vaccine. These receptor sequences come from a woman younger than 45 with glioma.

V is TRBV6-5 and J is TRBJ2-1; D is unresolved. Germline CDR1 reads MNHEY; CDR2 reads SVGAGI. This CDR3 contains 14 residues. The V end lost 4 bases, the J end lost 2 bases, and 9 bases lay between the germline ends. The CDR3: CASSLGRTYNEQFF. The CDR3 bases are TGTGCCAGCAGTTTAGGACGGACCTACAATGAGCAGTTCTTC.

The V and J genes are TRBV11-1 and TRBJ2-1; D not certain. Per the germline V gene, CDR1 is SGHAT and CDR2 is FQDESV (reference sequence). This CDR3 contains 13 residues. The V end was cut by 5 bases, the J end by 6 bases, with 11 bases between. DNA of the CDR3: TGTGCCAGCAGCCCAGAGGACCTCAATGAGCAGTTCTTC. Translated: CASSPEDLNEQFF. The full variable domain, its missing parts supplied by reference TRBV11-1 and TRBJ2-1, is EAEVAQSPRYKITEKSQAVAFWCDPISGHATLYWYRQILGQGPELLVQFQDESVVDDSQLPKDRFSAERLKGVDSTLKIQPAELGDSAMYLCASSPEDLNEQFFGPGTRLTVL.

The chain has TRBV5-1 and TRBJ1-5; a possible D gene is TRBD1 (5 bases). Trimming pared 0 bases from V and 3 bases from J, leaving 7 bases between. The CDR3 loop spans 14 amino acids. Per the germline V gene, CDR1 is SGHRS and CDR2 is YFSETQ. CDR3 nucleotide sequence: TGCGCCAGCAGCTTGGAGGGACTCAATCAGCCCCAGCATTTT. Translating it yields CASSLEGLNQPQHF.

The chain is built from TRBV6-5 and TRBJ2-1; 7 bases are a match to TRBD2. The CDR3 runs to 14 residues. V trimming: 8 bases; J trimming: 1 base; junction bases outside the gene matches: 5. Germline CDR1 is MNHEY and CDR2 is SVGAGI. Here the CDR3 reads CASSRRESYNEQFF. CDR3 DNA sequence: TGTGCCAGCTCTAGGCGGGAGTCCTACAATGAGCAGTTCTTC.

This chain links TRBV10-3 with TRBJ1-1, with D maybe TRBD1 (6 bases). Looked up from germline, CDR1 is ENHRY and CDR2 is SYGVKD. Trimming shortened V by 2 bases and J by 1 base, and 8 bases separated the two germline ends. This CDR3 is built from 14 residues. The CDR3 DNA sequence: TGTGCCATCAGTGAGCGGGGGGCGAACACTGAAGCTTTCTTT. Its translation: CAISERGANTEAFF.

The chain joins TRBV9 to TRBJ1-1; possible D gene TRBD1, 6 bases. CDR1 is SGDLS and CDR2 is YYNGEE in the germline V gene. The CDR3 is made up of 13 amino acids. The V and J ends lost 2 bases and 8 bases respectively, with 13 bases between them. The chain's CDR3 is CASSVGGGLEAFF. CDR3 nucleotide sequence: TGTGCCAGCAGCGTGGGGGGCGGCTTAGAAGCTTTCTTT.

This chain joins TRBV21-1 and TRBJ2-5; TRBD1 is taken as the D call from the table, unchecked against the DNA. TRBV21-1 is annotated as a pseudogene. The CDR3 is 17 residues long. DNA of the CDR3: TGTGCCAGCATCCTAAGGCGGGACAGGGGCCCTCAAGAGACCCAGTACTTC. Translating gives CASILRRDRGPQETQYF.

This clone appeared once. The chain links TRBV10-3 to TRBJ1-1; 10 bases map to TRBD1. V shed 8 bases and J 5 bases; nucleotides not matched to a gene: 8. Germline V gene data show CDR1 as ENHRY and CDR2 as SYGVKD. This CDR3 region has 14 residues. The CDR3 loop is CAILAGTGVTEAFF. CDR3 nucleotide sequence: TGTGCCATCTTAGCCGGGACAGGGGTAACTGAAGCTTTCTTT.

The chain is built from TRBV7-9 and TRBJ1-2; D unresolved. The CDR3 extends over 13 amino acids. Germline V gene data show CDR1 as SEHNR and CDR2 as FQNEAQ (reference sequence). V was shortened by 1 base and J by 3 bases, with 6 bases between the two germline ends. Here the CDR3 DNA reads TGTGCCAGCAGCTTAGGGACGGACTATGGCTACACCTTC. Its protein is CASSLGTDYGYTF.

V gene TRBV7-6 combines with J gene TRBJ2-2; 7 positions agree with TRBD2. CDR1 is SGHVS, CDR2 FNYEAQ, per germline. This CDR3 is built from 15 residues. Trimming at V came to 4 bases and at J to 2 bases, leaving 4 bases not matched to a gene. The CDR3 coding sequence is TGTGCCAGCAGCTATCGGGAGGCCAACACCGGGGAGCTGTTTTTT. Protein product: CASSYREANTGELFF.

CDR3 DNA sequence: TGTGCCAGCAGCTTAGGGACAGGGAGATATGGCTACACCTTC. It translates to CASSLGTGRYGYTF. The chain joins TRBV7-9 to TRBJ1-2, with 8 bases identical to TRBD1. CDR1 SEHNR and CDR2 FQNEAQ come from the germline V gene (reference sequence). J was trimmed by 5 bases and V by 1 base; bases with no gene match: 3. There are 14 residues in the CDR3.

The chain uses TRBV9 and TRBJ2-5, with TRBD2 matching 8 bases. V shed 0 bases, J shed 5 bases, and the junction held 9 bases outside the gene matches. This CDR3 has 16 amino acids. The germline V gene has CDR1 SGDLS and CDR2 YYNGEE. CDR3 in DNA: TGTGCCAGCAGCGTAGGGGCGGGGGGCCCGGGGGAGACCCAGTACTTC. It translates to CASSVGAGGPGETQYF.

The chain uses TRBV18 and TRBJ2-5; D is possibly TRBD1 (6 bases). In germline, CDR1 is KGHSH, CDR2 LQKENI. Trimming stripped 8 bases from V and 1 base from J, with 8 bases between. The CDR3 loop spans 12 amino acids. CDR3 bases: TGTGCCAGCCAGGGGCTCCAAGAGACCCAGTACTTC. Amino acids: CASQGLQETQYF. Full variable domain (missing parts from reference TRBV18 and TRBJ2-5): NAGVMQNPRHLVRRRGQEARLRCSPMKGHSHVYWYRQLPEEGLKFMVYLQKENIIDESGMPKERFSAEFPKEGPSILRIQQVVRGDSAAYFCASQGLQETQYFGPGTRLLVL.